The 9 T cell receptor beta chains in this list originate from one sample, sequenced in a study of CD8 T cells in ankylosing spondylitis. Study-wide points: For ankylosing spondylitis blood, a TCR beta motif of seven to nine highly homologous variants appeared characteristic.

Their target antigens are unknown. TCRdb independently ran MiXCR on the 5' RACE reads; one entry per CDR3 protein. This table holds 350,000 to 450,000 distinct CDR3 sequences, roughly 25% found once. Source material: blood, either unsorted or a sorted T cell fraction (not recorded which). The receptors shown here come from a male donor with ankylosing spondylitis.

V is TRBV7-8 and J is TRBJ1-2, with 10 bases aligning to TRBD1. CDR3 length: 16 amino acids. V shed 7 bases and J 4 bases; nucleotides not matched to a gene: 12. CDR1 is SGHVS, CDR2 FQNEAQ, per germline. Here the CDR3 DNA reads TGTGCCAGCACGGTCGTAGACAGGGGGCCCTCCTATGGCTACACCTTC. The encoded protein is CASTVVDRGPSYGYTF.

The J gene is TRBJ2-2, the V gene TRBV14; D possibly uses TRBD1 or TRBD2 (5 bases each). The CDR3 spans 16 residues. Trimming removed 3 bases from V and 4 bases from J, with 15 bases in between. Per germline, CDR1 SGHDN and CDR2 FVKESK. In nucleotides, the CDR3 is TGTGCCAGCAGCCAGCGAAGAGGGGTGTTCACCGGGGAGCTGTTTTTT. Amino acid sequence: CASSQRRGVFTGELFF. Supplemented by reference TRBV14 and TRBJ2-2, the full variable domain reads EAGVTQFPSHSVIEKGQTVTLRCDPISGHDNLYWYRRVMGKEIKFLLHFVKESKQDESGMPNNRFLAERTGGTYSTLKVQPAELEDSGVYFCASSQRRGVFTGELFFGEGSRLTVL.

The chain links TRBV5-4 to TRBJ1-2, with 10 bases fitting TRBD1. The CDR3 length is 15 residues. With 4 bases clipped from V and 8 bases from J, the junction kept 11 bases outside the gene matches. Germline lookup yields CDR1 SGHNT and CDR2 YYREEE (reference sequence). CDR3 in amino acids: CASSGYDRGQRGYTF. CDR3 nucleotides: TGTGCCAGCAGCGGGTATGACAGGGGGCAAAGGGGCTACACCTTC.

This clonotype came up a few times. CDR3 sequence reads: CASLPPSDLQETQYF. In DNA, the CDR3 is TGTGCCAGCTTACCCCCCTCGGACTTGCAAGAGACCCAGTACTTC. The chain couples TRBV5-5 to TRBJ2-5; perhaps TRBD2 as D (5 bases). The CDR3 sequence is 15 residues long. V lost 7 bases and J lost 2, with 18 bases in between. Germline lookup yields CDR1 SGHKS and CDR2 YYEKEE (reference sequence).

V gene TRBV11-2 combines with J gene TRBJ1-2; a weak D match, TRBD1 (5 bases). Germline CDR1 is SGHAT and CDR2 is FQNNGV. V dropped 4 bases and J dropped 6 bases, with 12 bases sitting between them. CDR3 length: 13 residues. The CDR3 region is CASSSQMTDGYTF. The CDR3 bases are TGTGCCAGCAGCTCCCAAATGACAGATGGCTACACCTTC.

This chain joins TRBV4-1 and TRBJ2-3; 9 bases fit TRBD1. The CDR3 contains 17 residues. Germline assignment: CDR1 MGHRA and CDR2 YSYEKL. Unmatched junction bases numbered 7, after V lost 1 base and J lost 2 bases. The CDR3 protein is CASSQVPGQGNTDTQYF. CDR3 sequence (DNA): TGCGCCAGCAGCCAAGTCCCCGGACAGGGGAACACAGATACGCAGTATTTT.

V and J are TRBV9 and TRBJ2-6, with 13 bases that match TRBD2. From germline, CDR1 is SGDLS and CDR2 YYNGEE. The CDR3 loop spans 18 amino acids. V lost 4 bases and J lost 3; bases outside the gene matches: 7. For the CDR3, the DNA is TGTGCCAGCAGCACGACTAGCGGGAGGCCTCTTGGGGCCAACGTCCTGACTTTC. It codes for CASSTTSGRPLGANVLTF.

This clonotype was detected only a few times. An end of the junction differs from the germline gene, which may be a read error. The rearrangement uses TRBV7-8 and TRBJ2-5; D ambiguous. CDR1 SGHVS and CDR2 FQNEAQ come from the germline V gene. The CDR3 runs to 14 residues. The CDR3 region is CASGFGEPQETQYF. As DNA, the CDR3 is TGTGCCAGCGGCTTCGGCGAGCCTCAAGAGACCCAGTACTTC.

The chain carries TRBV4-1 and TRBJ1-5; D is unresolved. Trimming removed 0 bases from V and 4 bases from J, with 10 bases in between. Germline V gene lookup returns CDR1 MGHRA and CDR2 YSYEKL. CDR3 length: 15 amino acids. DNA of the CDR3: TGCGCCAGCAGCCAAGACTCCCGCAATAATCAGCCCCAGCATTTT. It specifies CASSQDSRNNQPQHF.